A single T cell receptor (beta chain) is shown here with its context. Its antigen is unidentified. These data come from a study of shared clonotypes between healthy human individuals. Across the study: The study drew on a couple of women and a few men aged 18 to 49 as donors. Per-donor plates numbered three CD4 naive, three CD4 memory, two CD8 naive and one CD8 memory.

Findings of the study overall: The naive CD4 repertoires of a few donors were compared, and around 5.1% of clonotypes were shared. Donor clonotype sharing was expected to depend on sequencing depth.

Using immunoSEQ multiplex PCR, the repertoire was profiled, and TCRdb retains in-frame clones only, with some absent. The table shows some 2,000,000 clones, with roughly 94% occurring only once. V was pared by 7 bases and J by 8 bases, with 17 bases between. The CDR3 has 13 residues. The germline gives CDR1 MDHEN, CDR2 SYDVKM. This TCR derives from a young man in good health. The V and J genes are TRBV28 and TRBJ1-1; the D gene is possibly TRBD1 (6 bases). Sequencing input: naive CD4+ T cells sorted from blood. As to subset: CD45RA+ positively selected. This CDR3 reads CASTQGGRTEAFF. For the CDR3, the DNA is TGTGCCAGCACCCAAGGGGGGAGAACCGAAGCTTTCTTT.